The rows below give T cell receptor beta chains drawn from one sample of a study of T cell clonotyping in hematopoietic cell transplantation. Generated by immunoSEQ multiplex PCR, the TCRdb table keeps only in-frame clones and is missing some. The table shows about 28,000 clones, with roughly 84% occurring only once. The sample consisted of peripheral blood mononuclear cells, taken before stem cell transplant. These receptors were obtained from a man in his forties with acute myeloid leukemia. Some clones in this sample may be carry-over from other donors' samples. CDR3s include the opening cysteine and the closing phenylalanine or tryptophan. The order of the fields is CDR3 length, V gene, clone size, D gene, J gene, CDR3 protein, CDR3 DNA. A D gene is named only where the DNA matches it firmly. A clone size is listed for some rows: how often the clone was seen (once, few, many), or a class if it is expanded.

length: 14
V: TRBV19
size: few
D: -
J: TRBJ1-1
CDR3: CASRLAGANTEAFF
DNA: TGTGCCAGTAGGTTGGCAGGGGCGAACACTGAAGCTTTCTTT

length: 15
V: TRBV25-1
size: -
D: -
J: TRBJ1-1
CDR3: CASSDDAGSVSEAFF
DNA: TGTGCCAGCAGTGATGATGCAGGGTCGGTTTCTGAAGCTTTCTTT

length: 13
V: TRBV14
size: -
D: -
J: TRBJ1-1
CDR3: CASSRSPVTEAFF
DNA: TGTGCCAGCAGCCGCAGCCCGGTTACTGAAGCTTTCTTT

length: 15
V: TRBV5-1
size: few
D: -
J: TRBJ1-2
CDR3: CASSLARQPHYGYTF
DNA: TGCGCCAGCAGCTTGGCGAGGCAGCCCCACTATGGCTACACCTTC

length: 15
V: TRBV5-1
size: -
D: -
J: TRBJ2-1
CDR3: CASSAGQATYNEQFF
DNA: TGCGCCAGCAGCGCAGGGCAGGCGACCTACAATGAGCAGTTCTTC

length: 15
V: TRBV7-9
size: -
D: -
J: TRBJ1-1
CDR3: CASSSTKLGEVAAFF
DNA: TGTGCCAGCAGCTCTACTAAGCTAGGGGAGGTGGCGGCTTTCTTT

length: 12
V: TRBV7-2
size: few
D: -
J: TRBJ2-7
CDR3: CASSSESYEQYF
DNA: TGTGCCAGCAGCTCAGAATCCTACGAGCAGTACTTC

length: 15
V: TRBV28
size: -
D: -
J: TRBJ1-1
CDR3: CASSSPRGVNTEAFF
DNA: TGTGCCAGCAGTTCCCCCAGGGGAGTGAACACTGAAGCTTTCTTT

length: 14
V: TRBV7-9
size: -
D: TRBD2
J: TRBJ2-5
CDR3: CASSLTGLAGTQYF
DNA: TGTGCCAGCAGCTTAACGGGACTAGCGGGGACCCAGTACTTC

length: 14
V: TRBV25-1
size: -
D: -
J: TRBJ2-7
CDR3: CASSGIGGSYEQYF
DNA: TGTGCCAGCAGTGGGATTGGAGGCTCCTACGAGCAGTACTTC

length: 13
V: TRBV6-6
size: -
D: TRBD2
J: TRBJ2-1
CDR3: CASSSAGGNEQFF
DNA: TGTGCCAGCAGTTCAGCGGGAGGCAATGAGCAGTTCTTC

length: 14
V: TRBV7-2
size: -
D: TRBD1
J: TRBJ1-4
CDR3: CASSLGQGVEKLFF
DNA: TGTGCCAGCAGCTTAGGTCAGGGGGTTGAAAAACTGTTTTTT

length: 13
V: TRBV30
size: -
D: -
J: TRBJ2-3
CDR3: CAWMEGAGDTQYF
DNA: TGTGCCTGGATGGAGGGGGCCGGGGATACGCAGTATTTT

length: 15
V: TRBV5-6
size: few
D: -
J: TRBJ2-2
CDR3: CASSLGGTNTGELFF
DNA: TGTGCCAGCAGCTTGGGCGGGACGAACACCGGGGAGCTGTTTTTT

length: 13
V: TRBV29-1
size: -
D: -
J: TRBJ2-5
CDR3: CSVDGGLQETQYF
DNA: TGCAGCGTTGACGGGGGACTTCAAGAGACCCAGTACTTC

length: 13
V: TRBV30
size: -
D: -
J: TRBJ1-1
CDR3: CAWSRGWNTEAFF
DNA: TGTGCCTGGAGTAGGGGTTGGAACACTGAAGCTTTCTTT

length: 14
V: TRBV5-4
size: few
D: -
J: TRBJ1-1
CDR3: CASSLSPTNTEAFF
DNA: TGTGCCAGCAGCTTGTCTCCCACGAACACTGAAGCTTTCTTT

length: 13
V: TRBV10-2
size: -
D: -
J: TRBJ2-5
CDR3: CASRQTGGETQYF
DNA: TGCGCCAGCAGGCAGACAGGCGGCGAGACCCAGTACTTC

length: 16
V: TRBV5-4
size: -
D: -
J: TRBJ2-1
CDR3: CASSLDSRGTHNEQFF
DNA: TGTGCCAGCAGCTTGGACTCTCGGGGCACGCACAATGAGCAGTTCTTC

length: 16
V: TRBV11-2
size: -
D: -
J: TRBJ2-6
CDR3: CASSVRKGSGANVLTF
DNA: TGTGCCAGCAGCGTCCGAAAGGGCTCTGGGGCCAACGTCCTGACTTTC

length: 17
V: TRBV5-1
size: -
D: TRBD1
J: TRBJ2-7
CDR3: CASSPRQGAGVPSEQYF
DNA: TGCGCCAGCAGCCCGCGACAGGGGGCGGGAGTTCCGAGCGAGCAGTACTTC

length: 14
V: TRBV6-5
size: -
D: -
J: TRBJ1-2
CDR3: CASRTDPQNYGYTF
DNA: TGCGCCAGCAGAACGGACCCTCAAAACTATGGCTACACCTTC

length: 14
V: TRBV9
size: -
D: -
J: TRBJ2-7
CDR3: CASSVRSPGYEQYF
DNA: TGTGCCAGCAGCGTACGCTCCCCGGGATACGAGCAGTACTTC

length: 14
V: TRBV7-9
size: -
D: TRBD1
J: TRBJ1-1
CDR3: CASSLTGEFTEAFF
DNA: TGTGCCAGCAGCTTAACAGGGGAGTTCACTGAAGCTTTCTTT

length: 14
V: TRBV28
size: few
D: -
J: TRBJ2-1
CDR3: CASSPWGEYNEQFF
DNA: TGTGCCAGCAGTCCCTGGGGGGAGTACAATGAGCAGTTCTTC

length: 15
V: TRBV5-6
size: few
D: -
J: TRBJ1-1
CDR3: CASSPGQFMNTEAFF
DNA: TGTGCCAGCAGCCCAGGACAGTTTATGAACACTGAAGCTTTCTTT

length: 13
V: TRBV30
size: -
D: -
J: TRBJ1-5
CDR3: CAWSVGGPQPQHF
DNA: TGTGCCTGGAGTGTAGGGGGTCCTCAGCCCCAGCATTTT

length: 15
V: TRBV6-6
size: -
D: TRBD1
J: TRBJ1-5
CDR3: CASREVGQGNQPQHF
DNA: TGTGCCAGCAGAGAAGTAGGACAGGGGAATCAGCCCCAGCATTTT

length: 14
V: TRBV7-2
size: -
D: -
J: TRBJ2-7
CDR3: CASSLVLWGHEQYF
DNA: TGTGCCAGCAGCTTAGTTCTCTGGGGCCACGAGCAGTACTTC

length: 16
V: TRBV4-3
size: once
D: -
J: TRBJ1-6
CDR3: CASSQDRPPEFRTLHF
DNA: TGCGCCAGCAGCCAAGACCGGCCGCCCGAGTTTAGGACCCTCCACTTT

length: 13
V: TRBV25-1
size: -
D: -
J: TRBJ2-1
CDR3: CASSDRAYNEQFF
DNA: TGTGCCAGCAGTGATCGGGCATACAATGAGCAGTTCTTC

length: 16
V: TRBV30
size: -
D: -
J: TRBJ2-2
CDR3: CAWSPIRVQHTGELFF
DNA: TGTGCCTGGAGCCCAATTAGGGTACAGCACACCGGGGAGCTGTTTTTT

length: 15
V: TRBV5-4
size: -
D: TRBD2
J: TRBJ2-7
CDR3: CASSLGTSGGYEQYF
DNA: TGTGCCAGCAGCCTTGGGACTAGCGGGGGCTACGAGCAGTACTTC

length: 14
V: TRBV10-3
size: -
D: TRBD2
J: TRBJ2-7
CDR3: CAISYSGSGDEQYF
DNA: TGTGCCATCAGTTATAGCGGGAGTGGTGACGAGCAGTACTTC

length: 15
V: TRBV27
size: -
D: -
J: TRBJ1-1
CDR3: CASSLFTAAITEAFF
DNA: TGTGCCAGCAGTTTATTTACGGCGGCGATAACTGAAGCTTTCTTT

length: 16
V: TRBV5-4
size: once
D: TRBD2
J: TRBJ2-1
CDR3: CASSLAFTSGTNEQFF
DNA: TGTGCCAGCAGCTTGGCCTTTACTAGCGGGACCAATGAGCAGTTCTTC

length: 14
V: TRBV4-3
size: -
D: TRBD1
J: TRBJ1-5
CDR3: CASSQRQGDQPQHF
DNA: TGCGCCAGCAGCCAAAGGCAGGGGGATCAGCCCCAGCATTTT

length: 14
V: TRBV25-1
size: -
D: TRBD1
J: TRBJ1-6
CDR3: CASSESGQRSPLHF
DNA: TGTGCCAGCAGTGAATCGGGACAGCGTTCACCCCTCCACTTT

length: 15
V: TRBV19
size: once
D: -
J: TRBJ2-7
CDR3: CASSMLAPDSYEQYF
DNA: TGTGCCAGTAGTATGCTAGCACCGGATTCCTACGAGCAGTACTTC

length: 17
V: TRBV4-3
size: -
D: -
J: TRBJ1-2
CDR3: CASSQDPAKAGQYGYTF
DNA: TGCGCCAGCAGCCAAGATCCAGCTAAGGCAGGACAATATGGCTACACCTTC

length: 13
V: TRBV5-4
size: -
D: -
J: TRBJ1-1
CDR3: CASSLGPNTEAFF
DNA: TGTGCCAGCAGCCTGGGACCGAACACTGAAGCTTTCTTT

length: 14
V: TRBV11-2
size: -
D: TRBD1
J: TRBJ1-1
CDR3: CASSLEGTGGTAFF
DNA: TGTGCCAGCAGCTTAGAAGGGACAGGGGGCACAGCTTTCTTT

length: 14
V: TRBV5-1
size: few
D: -
J: TRBJ1-2
CDR3: CASSLVNKRYGYTF
DNA: TGCGCCAGCAGCTTGGTCAATAAGAGGTATGGCTACACCTTC

length: 14
V: TRBV9
size: -
D: -
J: TRBJ1-2
CDR3: CASSVVSLDPDSTF
DNA: TGTGCCAGCAGCGTAGTGTCTTTGGACCCCGACTCCACCTTC

length: 18
V: TRBV7-2
size: -
D: TRBD2
J: TRBJ2-7
CDR3: CASSLASLAGGLSYEQYF
DNA: TGTGCCAGCAGCTTAGCATCCTTAGCGGGAGGGCTCTCCTACGAGCAGTACTTC

length: 13
V: TRBV5-5
size: -
D: -
J: TRBJ1-2
CDR3: CASSAQGSYGYTF
DNA: TGTGCCAGCAGCGCGCAGGGGAGCTATGGCTACACCTTC

length: 18
V: TRBV11-3
size: -
D: TRBD2
J: TRBJ2-7
CDR3: CASSLKAGGEGSSYEQYF
DNA: TGTGCCAGCAGCTTAAAAGCGGGAGGAGAGGGGAGCTCCTACGAGCAGTACTTC

length: 15
V: TRBV2
size: -
D: -
J: TRBJ2-7
CDR3: CASSDSGHLSYEQYF
DNA: TGTGCCAGCAGTGATTCGGGACATTTATCCTACGAGCAGTACTTC

length: 14
V: TRBV19
size: -
D: -
J: TRBJ2-1
CDR3: CASSKGSRGNEQFF
DNA: TGTGCCAGTAGTAAAGGGTCCCGCGGCAATGAGCAGTTCTTC

length: 12
V: TRBV29-1
size: once
D: -
J: TRBJ2-5
CDR3: CSVVRGQETQYF
DNA: TGCAGCGTTGTGAGGGGACAAGAGACCCAGTACTTC

length: 14
V: TRBV5-1
size: -
D: -
J: TRBJ2-5
CDR3: CASSQGGIRETQYF
DNA: TGCGCCAGCAGCCAGGGTGGGATTCGGGAGACCCAGTACTTC

length: 16
V: TRBV19
size: -
D: TRBD1
J: TRBJ2-7
CDR3: CASSISWQGARSEQYF
DNA: TGTGCCAGTAGTATTTCTTGGCAGGGGGCGCGATCCGAGCAGTACTTC

length: 16
V: TRBV5-1
size: -
D: -
J: TRBJ2-7
CDR3: CASSLGDTNPSYEQYF
DNA: TGCGCCAGCAGCTTGGGGGACACCAACCCTTCCTACGAGCAGTACTTC

length: 16
V: TRBV28
size: once
D: -
J: TRBJ2-7
CDR3: CASSLSDSPSSYEQYF
DNA: TGTGCCAGCAGTTTATCCGACAGCCCGAGCTCCTACGAGCAGTACTTC

length: 10
V: TRBV2
size: -
D: TRBD1
J: TRBJ1-4
CDR3: CASRGQALFF
DNA: TGTGCCAGCAGAGGACAGGCCCTGTTTTTT

length: 15
V: TRBV5-4
size: few
D: -
J: TRBJ1-1
CDR3: CASSGPTTVYTEAFF
DNA: TGTGCCAGCAGCGGTCCCACGACAGTCTATACTGAAGCTTTCTTT

length: 14
V: TRBV28
size: once
D: TRBD1
J: TRBJ2-7
CDR3: CASSLLDREYEQYF
DNA: TGTGCCAGCAGTTTATTGGACAGGGAATACGAGCAGTACTTC

length: 14
V: TRBV27
size: -
D: TRBD1
J: TRBJ1-2
CDR3: CASRGEGAPYGYTF
DNA: TGTGCCAGCAGGGGGGAGGGGGCCCCCTATGGCTACACCTTC